The clone carrying this T cell receptor beta chain was recorded many times. The data derive from a study of T-cell reconstitution after alpha-beta-depleted transplantation in children. Preparation of the TCRbeta library used unique molecular identifiers. MiXCR, applied by TCRdb to the PCR reads, yields one record per CDR3 protein. The sample contains tens of thousands of distinct CDR3 sequences, roughly 11% of which appear only once. Germline loops: CDR1 SEHNR, CDR2 FQNEAQ (reference sequence). With 2 bases removed from V and 6 bases from J, the gap between germline ends came to 19 bases. The CDR3 is 17 amino acids.

The sequence was collected from a human donor who donated a stem cell graft to a child with chronic granulomatous disease. The V gene is TRBV7-9, the J gene TRBJ2-2, with TRBD1 as a possible D gene (6 bases). The specimen was PBMCs from the stem cell graft donor, collected from the stem cell graft. CDR3 amino acids: CASSLKLPGANSGELFF. DNA for the CDR3: TGTGCCAGCAGCTTAAAGTTGCCAGGGGCTAACTCCGGGGAGCTGTTTTTT.